Listed below are T cell receptor beta chains from one sample, sequenced in a study of T cell responses to AZD1222 COVID-19 vaccine. TCRdb's copy holds only in-frame clones and misses some; the assay was immunoSEQ multiplex PCR. The repertoire holds some 120,000 clones, approximately 88% seen once, with over 4.5% in the top ten. Here the sequenced sample was peripheral blood, taken on day 0 of AZD1222 vaccination. The receptor set was obtained from an adult in good health. Each CDR3 is given with its conserved first and last residue. The D gene is left open where the match is weak. Where a row states a size, it is once, few, many or the class of an expanded clone; other rows omit it.

clone_size,d_call,cdr3_length,j_call,v_call,cdr3_aa,cdr3_nt
NA,TRBD1,16,TRBJ1-5,TRBV9,CASSGPGDRSNQPQHF,TGTGCCAGCAGCGGACCAGGGGACAGAAGCAATCAGCCCCAGCATTTT
NA,TRBD1,15,TRBJ1-1,TRBV4-2,CASSQETGGLSEAFF,TGTGCCAGCAGCCAAGAGACAGGGGGGTTGTCTGAAGCTTTCTTT
once,NA,17,TRBJ1-3,TRBV9,CASSVVGDFSSGNTIYF,TGTGCCAGCAGCGTAGTAGGGGACTTCAGCTCTGGAAACACCATATATTTT
NA,NA,12,TRBJ2-7,TRBV13,CASKRTAYEQYF,TGTGCCAGCAAGCGGACAGCCTACGAGCAGTACTTC
NA,NA,19,TRBJ2-1,TRBV11-2,CASSLVLPRQAGSYNEQFF,TGTGCCAGCAGCTTAGTATTGCCTAGGCAGGCGGGCTCCTACAATGAGCAGTTCTTC
NA,NA,14,TRBJ1-1,TRBV18,CASSPAQGNTEAFF,TGTGCCAGCTCACCAGCTCAGGGGAACACTGAAGCTTTCTTT
NA,TRBD1,16,TRBJ1-5,TRBV28,CASNPNRGVTSQPQHF,TGTGCCAGCAACCCGAACAGGGGGGTAACTTCTCAGCCCCAGCATTTT
NA,NA,14,TRBJ1-5,TRBV6-6,CASSFLGANQPQHF,TGTGCCAGCAGTTTTCTCGGGGCCAATCAGCCCCAGCATTTT
NA,NA,13,TRBJ1-1,TRBV7-2,CASSVGHTAEAFF,TGTGCCAGCAGCGTGGGACACACCGCTGAAGCTTTCTTT
once,NA,15,TRBJ1-3,TRBV7-2,CASSLGSYSGNTIYF,TGTGCCAGCAGCTTAGGTAGTTACTCTGGAAACACCATATATTTT
NA,TRBD1,12,TRBJ2-7,TRBV19,CASGQGAYEQYF,TGTGCCAGTGGACAGGGGGCCTACGAGCAGTACTTC
NA,NA,13,TRBJ2-3,TRBV6-2/TRBV6-3,CASSYSETDTQYF,TGTGCCAGCAGTTACTCTGAGACAGATACGCAGTATTTT
NA,NA,17,TRBJ1-6,TRBV5-6,CASSLGSGNFYNSPLHF,TGTGCCAGCAGCTTGGGATCGGGGAACTTCTATAATTCACCCCTCCACTTT
NA,TRBD2,16,TRBJ2-7,TRBV5-1,CASSRTPSGGSYEQYF,TGCGCCAGCAGCCGGACCCCCAGCGGGGGTTCCTACGAGCAGTACTTC
NA,NA,17,TRBJ2-1,TRBV12-1,CASSFEASGEPYNEQFF,TGTGCCAGCAGCTTTGAGGCTAGCGGGGAACCCTACAATGAGCAGTTCTTC
NA,NA,17,TRBJ2-4,TRBV9,CASSPPRTDLAKNIQYF,TGTGCCAGCAGCCCCCCCCGGACAGACCTAGCCAAAAACATTCAGTACTTC
NA,NA,12,TRBJ1-2,TRBV18,CASRESNYGYTF,TGTGCCAGCAGAGAGTCCAACTATGGCTACACCTTC
NA,TRBD1,14,TRBJ1-4,TRBV9,CASSIQDRAEKLFF,TGTGCCAGCAGCATACAGGACAGGGCGGAAAAACTGTTTTTT
NA,TRBD2,16,TRBJ2-1,TRBV4-2,CASSPVGLAGGNEQFF,TGTGCCAGCAGCCCCGTAGGACTAGCGGGGGGGAATGAGCAGTTCTTC
NA,NA,15,TRBJ2-2,TRBV7-3,CASSFTGISTGELFF,TGTGCCAGCAGCTTCACAGGGATCAGCACCGGGGAGCTGTTTTTT
NA,NA,17,TRBJ2-1,TRBV7-3,CASSFDPGRGSYNEQFF,TGTGCCAGCAGCTTCGACCCAGGGAGGGGGTCCTACAATGAGCAGTTCTTC
NA,TRBD1,15,TRBJ1-5,TRBV19,CASSIAGTGGQPQHF,TGTGCCAGTAGTATAGCGGGGACAGGAGGGCAGCCCCAGCATTTT
NA,TRBD1,16,TRBJ1-3,TRBV10-3,CAINSGGQSSGNTIYF,TGTGCCATCAACTCAGGGGGCCAGAGCTCTGGAAACACCATATATTTT
NA,TRBD1,15,TRBJ1-5,TRBV27,CASSQGQVPNQPQHF,TGTGCCAGCAGTCAGGGACAGGTCCCCAATCAGCCCCAGCATTTT
NA,NA,15,TRBJ1-5,TRBV19,CASSSSTYSDQPQHF,TGTGCCAGTAGTAGCTCTACGTATTCGGATCAGCCCCAGCATTTT
once,TRBD2,17,TRBJ2-3,TRBV7-9,CASSPGASGGSTDTQYF,TGTGCCAGCAGCCCAGGGGCTAGCGGGGGGAGCACAGATACGCAGTATTTT
NA,NA,16,TRBJ1-2,TRBV7-2,CASSFVASLTNYGYTF,TGTGCCAGCAGCTTCGTAGCCAGCCTCACTAACTATGGCTACACCTTC
once,TRBD1,14,TRBJ1-2,TRBV7-9,CASSSRDRDAGYTF,TGTGCCAGCAGCTCCCGGGACAGGGACGCTGGCTACACCTTC
NA,NA,13,TRBJ1-1,TRBV6-6,CASRRGVNTEAFF,TGTGCCAGCAGGCGGGGGGTGAACACTGAAGCTTTCTTT
NA,TRBD1,14,TRBJ2-7,TRBV7-9,CASSSDRGTYEQYF,TGTGCCAGCAGCTCTGACAGGGGTACCTACGAGCAGTACTTC
NA,NA,15,TRBJ2-7,TRBV5-1,CASSLVEGGSYEQYF,TGCGCCAGCAGCTTGGTGGAGGGTGGGTCCTACGAGCAGTACTTC
NA,TRBD1,15,TRBJ1-1,TRBV10-3,CAISDAGTGYVEAFF,TGTGCCATCAGTGACGCCGGGACAGGGTATGTGGAAGCTTTCTTT
NA,NA,17,TRBJ2-2,TRBV18,CASSPLSADLLAGELFF,TGTGCCAGCTCACCACTCTCGGCAGACCTCCTGGCCGGGGAGCTGTTTTTT
NA,NA,13,TRBJ1-2,TRBV4-2,CASSPPGDYGYTF,TGTGCCAGCAGCCCCCCGGGGGACTATGGCTACACCTTC
NA,TRBD1,14,TRBJ1-4,TRBV12-5,CASGRDRANEKLFF,TGTGCTAGTGGCCGGGACAGGGCGAATGAAAAACTGTTTTTT
NA,NA,19,TRBJ1-1,TRBV19,CASSTSPGRVTLKNTEAFF,TGTGCCAGTAGTACATCCCCGGGACGGGTAACGCTTAAGAACACTGAAGCTTTCTTT
NA,TRBD1,14,TRBJ1-4,TRBV19,CASRKGATNEKLFF,TGTGCCAGTAGGAAGGGGGCGACTAATGAAAAACTGTTTTTT
once,TRBD2,14,TRBJ2-3,TRBV7-2,CASSPSGGMDTQYF,TGTGCCAGCAGCCCCAGCGGGGGGATGGATACGCAGTATTTT
once,TRBD1,13,TRBJ2-7,TRBV6-5,CASSTGVTYEQYF,TGTGCCAGCAGTACAGGGGTCACCTACGAGCAGTACTTC
NA,NA,13,TRBJ2-2,TRBV19,CATLRTASGELFF,TGTGCCACCCTCCGGACAGCCTCCGGGGAGCTGTTTTTT
NA,TRBD2,17,TRBJ2-2,TRBV7-2,CASSFSSGGLGTGELFF,TGTGCCAGCAGCTTCAGTAGCGGGGGGTTGGGAACCGGGGAGCTGTTTTTT
NA,NA,14,TRBJ1-4,TRBV5-1,CASSFGPGGEKLFF,TGCGCCAGCAGCTTCGGACCCGGGGGCGAAAAACTGTTTTTT
NA,TRBD1,13,TRBJ1-1,TRBV27,CASSLAQGAEAFF,TGTGCCAGCAGTTTGGCGCAGGGGGCTGAAGCTTTCTTT
NA,NA,13,TRBJ2-7,TRBV2,CASSRDGTYEQYF,TGTGCCAGCAGTAGGGACGGAACCTACGAGCAGTACTTC
few,TRBD2,17,TRBJ2-3,TRBV4-2,CASSQDGVGGAEDTQYF,TGTGCCAGCAGCCAAGATGGGGTCGGGGGGGCCGAAGATACGCAGTATTTT
NA,NA,12,TRBJ2-5,TRBV5-1,CASSSTGETQYF,TGCGCCAGCAGCTCTACGGGGGAGACCCAGTACTTC
NA,TRBD1,14,TRBJ2-5,TRBV3-1/TRBV3-2,CASSYGTGKETQYF,TGTGCCAGCAGCTATGGGACAGGGAAAGAGACCCAGTACTTC
NA,NA,11,TRBJ1-1,TRBV6-5,CASKGGTEAFF,TGTGCCAGCAAGGGGGGGACTGAAGCTTTCTTT
once,NA,17,TRBJ1-1,TRBV7-9,CASSLKGGKWANTEAFF,TGTGCCAGCAGCCTAAAGGGGGGGAAATGGGCTAACACTGAAGCTTTCTTT